This T cell receptor (beta chain) derives from a study of PD-1 blockade in classical Hodgkin lymphoma. Study-wide points: Nivolumab initiation under 1 year post-ASCT meant exclusion.

Note on this clone: Antigen unknown.

The V end was cut by 0 bases, the J end by 3 bases, with 6 bases between. The CDR3 is 13 residues long. CDR1 and CDR2 (germline): GTSNPN, SVGIG (reference sequence). Only in-frame clones appear in the TCRdb table, and some are missing; sequencing was by immunoSEQ multiplex PCR. The repertoire includes approximately 44,000 clones, 60% to 85% of them detected once, and 3% to 3.5% sits in the top ten. No patient escaped relapse after autologous stem cell transplantation, and brentuximab vedotin exposure varied. The sample was peripheral blood mononuclear cells (PBMCs), taken at baseline. The source is a human donor with classical Hodgkin lymphoma. The chain employs TRBV30 and TRBJ1-3; D remains unclear. The CDR3 loop reads CAWSVMYGNTIYF. DNA for the CDR3: TGTGCCTGGAGTGTTATGTATGGAAACACCATATATTTT.